This T cell receptor beta chain derives from a study of graft-versus-host responses after intestinal transplantation. Study in general: All of the recipients had induction that used anti-thymocyte globulin, then tacrolimus and steroids for approximately 3 years.

Clones were sequenced by immunoSEQ multiplex PCR, and TCRdb holds only the in-frame ones, with some missing. The top ten clones hold approximately 2% of a sample with about 7,800 clones, less than 40% of them seen once. V lost 7 bases and J 7 bases, leaving 34 bases between the germline ends. In germline, CDR1 is SNHLY, CDR2 FYNNEI. The CDR3 extends over 19 amino acids. Plating of 200,000 CFSE-labeled responder cells was done together with 200,000 irradiated, violet-dye-labeled stimulator cells. The sequence came from a human patient who received an intestinal transplant. The source material was alloreactive CD8+ T cells from a mixed lymphocyte reaction culture, sampled before intestinal transplant. The subset denotes: CFSE-low proliferating T cells sorted from roughly 6-day pre-transplant mixed lymphocyte reaction (GvH or HvG direction). This chain connects TRBV2 to TRBJ1-2, with D possibly TRBD1 on 6 matching bases. Here the CDR3 DNA reads TGTGCCAGCATGCGAACCACCTTCGTTGGGGGCAGAGGGCAACGTGGCTACACCTTC. Amino acids: CASMRTTFVGGRGQRGYTF.